The sequence of this T cell receptor beta chain was determined in a study of early T cells in non-severe SARS-CoV-2 infection (dated by TCRdb to the early 2020s). Regarding the research as a whole: TCR sequencing used bulk RNA from unsorted whole blood, so alpha and beta chains could not be paired.

Broader findings and caveats from the paper: VDJdb matching was skewed toward anti-spike CD8 responses and likely underestimated virus-specific expansions, missing private and CD4 specificities.

This clonotype was seen at least ten times. Its antigen remains undetermined. No clone much larger than this one lies a single base away; base qualities are absent. Library construction relied on 5' RACE. Reads for this sample came from a NextSeq 500. Unique molecular identifiers were attached to individual cDNA molecules in the TCR library protocol so that sequencing error and PCR bias could be corrected. Both TCR alpha and beta chains were sequenced, and tight co-correlation was observed between alpha and beta sequence abundances in each sample. Processing in the source paper ran as follows. V gene, J gene and CDR3 annotation of TCR sequences was performed with Decombinator V4. TCRs were defined as expanded if a significant change between any two time points was detected under a Poisson model with p below 0.0001. Abundances of TCRs were expressed as counts per million after normalisation to the total number of TCRs sequenced in each sample. A search of VDJdb, accessed on 1 November 2021, was run for TCRs annotated to CMV, EBV and SARS-CoV-2, with TCRs annotated for multiple antigens excluded. Clones were called with MiXCR by TCRdb after fastp trimmed the public reads at Q25, and only in-frame beta chains were retained. Each CDR3 protein appears once, grouped with its most common genes and DNA. It is TCRdb's table, rather than the study itself, that gives the V and J calls and clone size. The sample includes some 57,000 distinct CDR3 sequences, with 5.6% observed a single time. Jointly, the top ten make up about 6.8% of the sample.

A case-control design nested within a healthcare worker cohort in London, UK, was used, with weekly nasopharyngeal swab PCR tests and blood sampling performed. Between 23 and 31 March 2020, the week of the UK lockdown, healthcare workers were enrolled and then followed up weekly for as long as 16 weeks. The source material was whole blood. This clonotype was sampled from an adult who was a healthcare worker with PCR-confirmed SARS-CoV-2 infection or an uninfected control (not recorded which).

The CDR3 in this case is CASSPSWAEAFF. The nucleotide sequence reads TGTGCCAGCAGCCCATCGTGGGCTGAAGCTTTCTTT. The V and J segments used are TRBV5-5 and TRBJ1-1; the D gene cannot be resolved reliably. From its cysteine to its phenylalanine, the CDR3 spans 12 amino acids. Left in the record is the CDR3 DNA by itself, 36 bases read in frame from the first base. Reading the germline V gene (reference sequence) gives CDR1 SGHKS and CDR2 YYEKEE. Cut back by 4 bases and 6 bases, the V and J ends lie 10 bases apart. Reference TRBV5-5 and TRBJ1-1 genes cover what lies past the CDR3, so the full variable domain is DAGVTQSPTHLIKTRGQQVTLRCSPISGHKSVSWYQQVLGQGPQFIFQYYEKEERGRGNFPDRFSARQFPNYSSELNVNALLLGDSALYLCASSPSWAEAFFGQGTRLTVV.